These T cell receptor gamma chains were read from a single sample in a study of gamma-delta chains in newborns, infants, children. TCRdb repeated clone calling on the reads with CATT. The sample carries roughly 1,200 gamma-chain clones, 2.1% recorded once. The sequenced sample consisted of blood. The origin of the receptors is a child who was a newborn, infant or young child, either healthy, febrile or measles-vaccinated (not recorded which). CDR3s include the opening cysteine and the closing phenylalanine or tryptophan. For some rows the clone size is stated as once, few or many, or as a class when expanded; others skip it.

TRGJ1/TRGJ2 TRGV9 medium-sized CALWPPGAKKLF TGTGCCTTGTGGCCACCCGGGGCTAAGAAACTCTTT
TRGJP TRGV9 NA CALWEVPSLPELGKKIKVF TGTGCCTTGTGGGAGGTACCGTCACTACCTGAGTTGGGCAAAAAAATCAAGGTATTT
TRGJP TRGV9 NA CALWEAETEELGKKIKVF TGTGCCTTGTGGGAGGCCGAAACGGAAGAGTTGGGCAAAAAAATCAAGGTATTT
TRGJ1/TRGJ2 TRGV8 medium-sized CATWDRPPTNYYKKLF TGTGCCACCTGGGATAGGCCGCCTACGAATTATTATAAGAAACTCTTT
TRGJP TRGV9 few CALWDREVGKKIKVF TGTGCCTTGTGGGACCGCGAGGTGGGCAAAAAAATCAAGGTATTT
TRGJ1/TRGJ2 TRGV9 medium-sized CALWEVRGLYYKKLF TGTGCCTTGTGGGAGGTGCGGGGGTTGTATTATAAGAAACTCTTT
TRGJP TRGV9 medium-sized CALWEGGTELGKKIKVF TGTGCCTTGTGGGAGGGAGGAACGGAGTTGGGCAAAAAAATCAAGGTATTT
TRGJP TRGV9 medium-sized CALWPEELGKKIKVF TGTGCCTTGTGGCCAGAAGAGTTGGGCAAAAAAATCAAGGTATTT
TRGJP TRGV9 few CALWAAQELGKKIKVF TGTGCCTTGTGGGCCGCGCAAGAGTTGGGCAAAAAAATCAAGGTATTT
TRGJ1/TRGJ2 TRGV9 NA CALWEVQLLPHYRYKKLF TGTGCCTTGTGGGAGGTGCAACTGCTCCCCCATTATCGGTATAAGAAACTCTTT
TRGJ1/TRGJ2 TRGV9 large CALWEVQVYKKLF TGTGCCTTGTGGGAGGTGCAAGTGTATAAGAAACTCTTT
TRGJP TRGV9 large CALWEVLELGKKIKVF TGTGCCTTGTGGGAGGTGTTAGAGTTGGGCAAAAAAATCAAGGTATTT
TRGJP TRGV9 hyperexpanded CALWEQELGKKIKVF TGTGCCTTGTGGGAGCAAGAGTTGGGCAAAAAAATCAAGGTATTT
TRGJP TRGV9 few CALWEVNELGKKIKVF TGTGCTTTGTGGGAGGTAAACGAGTTGGGCAAAAAAATCAAGGTATTT
TRGJP TRGV9 few CALWEVVEGEKKLGKKIKVF TGTGCCTTGTGGGAGGTGGTAGAAGGTGAGAAGAAGTTGGGCAAAAAAATCAAGGTATTT
TRGJ1/TRGJ2 TRGV2 medium-sized CATWGGWWYKKLF TGTGCCACCTGGGGCGGTTGGTGGTATAAGAAACTCTTT
TRGJP TRGV9 few CALWEPRGELGKKIKVF TGTGCCTTGTGGGAGCCGCGGGGAGAGTTGGGCAAAAAAATTAAGGTATTT
TRGJP TRGV9 medium-sized CALWEDSPRLGKKIKVF TGTGCCTTGTGGGAGGATTCACCCCGTTTGGGCAAAAAAATCAAGGTATTT
TRGJP TRGV9 NA CALWEVTQELGKKIKVF TGTGCCTTGTGGGAGGTGACCCAAGAGTTGGGCAAAAAAATCAAGGTATTT
TRGJ1/TRGJ2 TRGV9 few CALWEGNYYKKLF TGTGCCTTGTGGGAGGGTAATTATTATAAGAAACTCTTT
TRGJ1/TRGJ2 TRGV9 few CALWEVTPGGRYKKLF TGTGCCTTGTGGGAGGTCACCCCAGGAGGTAGATATAAGAAACTCTTT
TRGJP TRGV9 few CALWEVLGELGKKIKVF TGTGCCTTGTGGGAGGTGCTCGGGGAGTTGGGCAAAAAAATAAAGGTATTT
TRGJP1 TRGV2 few CATWDGASGHTTGWFKIF TGTGCCACCTGGGACGGCGCCTCGGGACATACCACTGGTTGGTTCAAGATATTT
TRGJ1/TRGJ2 TRGV9 NA CALWEVPEKLF TGTGCCTTGTGGGAGGTGCCGGAGAAACTCTTT
TRGJP TRGV9 medium-sized CALWEAAKELGKKIKVF TGTGCCTTGTGGGAGGCGGCCAAAGAGTTGGGCAAAAAAATCAAGGTATTT
TRGJ1/TRGJ2 TRGV8 large CATWDANYKKLF TGTGCCACCTGGGATGCGAATTATAAGAAACTCTTT
TRGJP TRGV9 medium-sized CALWEVKLGKKIKVF TGTGCCTTGTGGGAGGTCAAGTTGGGCAAAAAAATCAAGGTATTT
TRGJP TRGV9 NA CALWEVRRVGGLGKKIKVF TGTGCCTTGTGGGAGGTGCGCAGGGTTGGAGGGTTGGGCAAAAAAATCAAGGTATTT
TRGJ1/TRGJ2 TRGV4 large CATWEETEKLF TGTGCCACCTGGGAGGAAACGGAGAAACTCTTT
TRGJP TRGV9 NA CALWEAPPQELGKKIKVF TGTGCCTTGTGGGAGGCACCACCTCAAGAGTTGGGCAAAAAAATCAAGGTATTT
TRGJP TRGV9 NA CALWESKLGKKIKVF TGTGCCTTGTGGGAGTCGAAGTTGGGCAAAAAAATCAAGGTATTT
TRGJ1/TRGJ2 TRGV9 medium-sized CALWEAFSQTSRKKLF TGTGCCTTGTGGGAGGCATTCTCCCAGACTAGCCGAAAGAAACTCTTT
TRGJP TRGV9 medium-sized CALWEVRGELGKKIKVF TGTGCCTTGTGGGAGGTGCGAGGAGAGTTGGGCAAAAAAATCAAGGTATTT
TRGJ1/TRGJ2 TRGV4 large CATWNYKKLF TGTGCCACCTGGAATTATAAGAAACTCTTT
TRGJ1/TRGJ2 TRGV3 NA CATWDGIKKLF TGTGCCACCTGGGACGGAATTAAGAAACTCTTT
TRGJP TRGV9 few CALWEGLKELGKKIKVF TGTGCCTTGTGGGAGGGCCTCAAAGAGTTGGGCAAAAAAATCAAGGTATTT
TRGJP TRGV9 NA CALWEVSQELGKKIEVF TGTGCCTTGTGGGAGGTCTCACAAGAGTTGGGCAAAAAAATCGAGGTATTT
TRGJP TRGV9 medium-sized CALWEAGGELGKKIKVF TGTGCCTTGTGGGAGGCGGGTGGAGAGTTGGGCAAAAAAATCAAGGTATTT
TRGJ1/TRGJ2 TRGV9 few CALWESNKKLF TGTGCCTTGTGGGAGTCTAATAAGAAACTCTTT
TRGJP TRGV9 NA CALWEKPQELGKKIKVF TGTGCCTTGTGGGAGAAACCACAAGAGTTGGGCAAAAAAATCAAGGTATTT
TRGJ1/TRGJ2 TRGV9 large CALWEVGYYKKLF TGTGCCTTGTGGGAGGTGGGTTATTATAAGAAACTCTTT
TRGJ1/TRGJ2 TRGV9 large CALWDLRRYYKKLF TGTGCCTTGTGGGACTTACGTCGATATTATAAGAAACTCTTT
TRGJ1/TRGJ2 TRGV4 few CAAWDGPPNYKKLF TGTGCCGCCTGGGATGGGCCCCCCAATTATAAGAAACTCTTT
TRGJP TRGV9 NA CALWESAGELGKKIKVF TGTGCCTTGTGGGAGTCCGCGGGTGAGTTGGGCAAAAAAATCAAGGTATTT
TRGJP TRGV9 few CALWGLSQELGKKIKVF TGTGCCTTGTGGGGGCTCTCGCAAGAGTTGGGCAAAAAAATCAAGGTATTT
TRGJ1/TRGJ2 TRGV4 hyperexpanded CATWKIEGYKKLF TGTGCCACCTGGAAAATTGAAGGGTATAAGAAACTCTTT
TRGJP TRGV9 large CALWEVRMGKKIKVF TGTGCCTTGTGGGAGGTTCGGATGGGCAAAAAAATCAAGGTATTT
TRGJ1/TRGJ2 TRGV2 NA CATWDGLVLSKKLF TGTGCCACCTGGGACGGGTTAGTGTTGTCTAAGAAACTCTTT
TRGJP2 TRGV2 NA CATWDGQSGVSDWIKTF TGTGCCACCTGGGACGGGCAGTCGGGGGTAAGTGATTGGATCAAGACGTTT
TRGJ1/TRGJ2 TRGV3 large CATWDRPNYYKKLF TGTGCCACCTGGGACAGGCCGAATTATTATAAGAAACTCTTT
TRGJP TRGV9 NA CALWEVRGLGKKIKVF TGTGCCTTGTGGGAGGTGCGGGGTTTGGGCAAAAAAATCAAGGTATTT
TRGJP TRGV9 hyperexpanded CALWKQELGKKIKVF TGTGCCTTGTGGAAGCAAGAGTTGGGCAAAAAAATCAAGGTATTT
TRGJP TRGV9 NA CALWEATQELGKKIKVF TGTGCCTTGTGGGAAGCGACACAAGAGTTGGGCAAAAAAATCAAGGTATTT
TRGJP TRGV9 medium-sized CALWNRADKKIKVF TGTGCCTTGTGGAACCGAGCCGACAAAAAAATCAAGGTATTT
TRGJ1/TRGJ2 TRGV9 NA CALWEVQGREYYKKLF TGTGCCTTGTGGGAGGTGCAAGGAAGGGAATATTATAAGAAACTCTTT
TRGJ1/TRGJ2 TRGV9 few CALWEARGGKLF TGTGCCTTGTGGGAGGCACGGGGGGGAAAACTCTTT
TRGJP TRGV9 medium-sized CALWEVQLGKKIKVF TGTGCCTTGTGGGAGGTGCAGTTGGGCAAAAAAATCAAGGTATTT
TRGJP TRGV9 few CALWESQELGKQIKVF TGTGCCTTGTGGGAGTCTCAAGAGTTGGGCAAACAAATCAAGGTATTT
TRGJP TRGV9 large CALWEFGQELGKKIKVF TGTGCCTTGTGGGAGTTTGGGCAAGAGTTGGGCAAAAAAATCAAGGTATTT
TRGJP TRGV9 NA CALWEATPSKELGKKIKVF TGTGCCTTGTGGGAGGCCACTCCTTCAAAAGAGTTGGGCAAAAAAATCAAGGTATTT